This T cell receptor beta chain was sequenced in a study of cytomegalovirus exposure and HLA in healthy donors. Study-wide points: Reports indicated that the classifier achieved high specificity and sensitivity in diagnosing cytomegalovirus status.

Data came from immunoSEQ multiplex PCR; TCRdb stores just in-frame clones and leaves some out. There are fewer than 200,000 clones in the sample; 85% occur only once, and roughly 15% lies in the top ten. Germline CDR1 and CDR2: MNHNY and SVGAGI (reference sequence). V dropped 0 bases and J dropped 0 bases, with 8 bases sitting between them. This CDR3 comprises 15 residues. As concerns this clone: The antigen is unknown.

This chain connects TRBV6-6 to TRBJ1-2, with D unresolved. Material: PBMCs. The receptor comes from a man aged 18 to 29 in good health and CMV-seropositive. The CDR3 DNA reads as TGTGCCAGCAGTTACTCGAAGCGGTCTAACTATGGCTACACCTTC. Translating gives CASSYSKRSNYGYTF.